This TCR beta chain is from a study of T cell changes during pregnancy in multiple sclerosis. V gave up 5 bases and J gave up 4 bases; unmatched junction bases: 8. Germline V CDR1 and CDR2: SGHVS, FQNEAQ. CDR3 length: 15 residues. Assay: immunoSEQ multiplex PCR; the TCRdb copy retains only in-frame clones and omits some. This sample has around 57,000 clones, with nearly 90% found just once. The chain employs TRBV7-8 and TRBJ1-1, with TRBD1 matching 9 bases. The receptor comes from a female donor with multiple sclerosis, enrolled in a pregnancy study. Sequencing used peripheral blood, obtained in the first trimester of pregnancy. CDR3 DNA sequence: TGTGCCAGCAGCCCACCGGGGACAGGGTCCACTGAAGCTTTCTTT. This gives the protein CASSPPGTGSTEAFF.